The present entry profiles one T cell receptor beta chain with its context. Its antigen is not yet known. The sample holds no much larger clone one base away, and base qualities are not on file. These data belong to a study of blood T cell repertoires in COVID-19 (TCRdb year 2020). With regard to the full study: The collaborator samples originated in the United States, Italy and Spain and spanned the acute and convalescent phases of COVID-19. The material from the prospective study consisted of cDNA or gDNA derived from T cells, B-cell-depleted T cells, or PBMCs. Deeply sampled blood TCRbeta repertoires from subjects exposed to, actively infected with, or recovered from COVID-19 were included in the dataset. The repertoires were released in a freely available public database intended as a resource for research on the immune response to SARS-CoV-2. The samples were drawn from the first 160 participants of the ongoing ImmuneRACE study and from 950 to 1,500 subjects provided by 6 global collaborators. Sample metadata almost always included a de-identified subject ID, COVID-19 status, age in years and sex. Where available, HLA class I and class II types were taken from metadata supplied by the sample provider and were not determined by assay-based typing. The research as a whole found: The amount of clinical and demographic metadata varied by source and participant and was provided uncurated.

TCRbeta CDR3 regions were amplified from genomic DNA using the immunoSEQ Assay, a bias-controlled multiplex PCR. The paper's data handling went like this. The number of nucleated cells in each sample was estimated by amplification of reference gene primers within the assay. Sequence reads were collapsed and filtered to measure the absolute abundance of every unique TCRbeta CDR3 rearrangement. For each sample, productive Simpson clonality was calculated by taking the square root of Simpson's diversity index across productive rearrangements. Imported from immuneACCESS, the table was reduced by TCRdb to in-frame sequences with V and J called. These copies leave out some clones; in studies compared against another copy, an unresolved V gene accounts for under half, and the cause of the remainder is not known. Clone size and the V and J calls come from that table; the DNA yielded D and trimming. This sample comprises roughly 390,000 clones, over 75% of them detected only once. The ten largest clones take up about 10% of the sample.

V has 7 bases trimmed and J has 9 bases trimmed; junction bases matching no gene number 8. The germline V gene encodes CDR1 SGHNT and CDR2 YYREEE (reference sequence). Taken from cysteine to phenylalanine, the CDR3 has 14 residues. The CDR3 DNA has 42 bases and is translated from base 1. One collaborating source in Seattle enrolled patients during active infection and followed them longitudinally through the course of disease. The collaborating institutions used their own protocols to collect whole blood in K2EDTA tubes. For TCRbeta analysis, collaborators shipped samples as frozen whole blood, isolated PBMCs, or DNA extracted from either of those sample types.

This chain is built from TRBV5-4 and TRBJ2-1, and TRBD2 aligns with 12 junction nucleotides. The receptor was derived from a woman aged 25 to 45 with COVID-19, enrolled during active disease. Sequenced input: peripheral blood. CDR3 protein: CASSLAGGIGEQFF. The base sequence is TGTGCCAGCTCACTAGCGGGAGGTATAGGTGAGCAGTTCTTC.